The 3 T cell receptor beta chains presented below share a single source sample, sequenced in a study of blood T cell repertoires in COVID-19. The assay was immunoSEQ multiplex PCR, and TCRdb's table has in-frame clones only and misses some. The sample consists of more than 150,000 clones, approximately 85% of them appearing once. The sequenced sample was peripheral blood. The receptors originated from a woman older than 75 with acute or convalescent COVID-19.

The V and J genes are TRBV24-1 and TRBJ2-1, with D maybe TRBD2 (5 bases). Trimming left V 5 bases short and J 12 bases short, with 13 bases between. Germline V CDR1 and CDR2: KGHDR, SFDVKD. The CDR3 extends over 12 amino acids. The CDR3 spells CATSVRGRRQFF. In nucleotides, the CDR3 is TGTGCCACCAGTGTCAGAGGGCGGCGGCAGTTCTTC.

The CDR3 region has the DNA TGTGCCAGCAGCTTGGACACCCCCAGCGAGCAGTACTTC. This gives the protein CASSLDTPSEQYF. This chain joins TRBV7-9 and TRBJ2-7, with D possibly matching TRBD1 (5 bases). V lost 3 bases to trimming and J lost 6 bases, with 12 bases between them. CDR3 length equals 13 residues. Germline V gene data show CDR1 as SEHNR and CDR2 as FQNEAQ (reference sequence).

This clone appeared a single time. This chain joins TRBV4-1 and TRBJ2-2; 7 positions agree with TRBD2. With 2 bases clipped from V and 4 bases from J, the junction kept 7 bases outside the gene matches. Germline values: CDR1 MGHRA, CDR2 YSYEKL. The CDR3 spans 16 residues. CDR3 in amino acids: CASSQNPSGITGELFF. CDR3 nucleotides: TGCGCCAGCAGCCAAAACCCTAGCGGAATCACCGGGGAGCTGTTTTTT.